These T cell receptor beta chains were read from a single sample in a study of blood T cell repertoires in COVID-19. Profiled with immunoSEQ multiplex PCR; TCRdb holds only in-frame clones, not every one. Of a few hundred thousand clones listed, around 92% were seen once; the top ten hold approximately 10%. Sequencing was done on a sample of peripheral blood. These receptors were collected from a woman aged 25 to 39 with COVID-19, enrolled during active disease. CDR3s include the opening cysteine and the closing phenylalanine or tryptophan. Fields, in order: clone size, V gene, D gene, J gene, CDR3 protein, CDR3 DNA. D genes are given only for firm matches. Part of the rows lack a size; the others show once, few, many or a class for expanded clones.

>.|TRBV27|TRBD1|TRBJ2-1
CASSLGTGSYNEQFF
TGTGCCAGCAGCCTAGGGACAGGGAGCTACAATGAGCAGTTCTTC
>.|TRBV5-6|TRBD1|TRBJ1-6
CASSLRQGRDRNSPLHF
TGTGCCAGCAGCTTAAGACAGGGCCGGGACCGAAATTCACCCCTCCACTTT
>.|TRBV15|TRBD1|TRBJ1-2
CATSRDREDYGYTF
TGTGCCACCAGCAGGGACAGGGAGGACTATGGCTACACCTTC
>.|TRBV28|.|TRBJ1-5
CASRVIGQSNQPQHF
TGTGCCAGCAGGGTAATAGGACAGAGCAATCAGCCCCAGCATTTT
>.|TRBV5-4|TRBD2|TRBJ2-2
CASSSGGAGDTGELFF
TGTGCCAGCAGCTCCGGGGGGGCTGGGGACACCGGGGAGCTGTTTTTT
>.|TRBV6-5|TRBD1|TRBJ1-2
CASSYSTRGHYGYTF
TGTGCCAGCAGTTACTCGACGAGGGGGCACTATGGCTACACCTTC
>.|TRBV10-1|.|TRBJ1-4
CASSESWSGSGGKLFF
TGCGCCAGCAGTGAGTCCTGGTCGGGGTCAGGCGGAAAACTGTTTTTT
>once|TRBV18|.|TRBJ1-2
CASSPSAGEYGYTF
TGTGCCAGCTCACCAAGCGCAGGGGAATATGGCTACACCTTC
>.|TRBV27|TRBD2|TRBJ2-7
CASSLRGGGVYEQYF
TGTGCCAGCAGTTTAAGGGGCGGGGGGGTCTACGAGCAGTACTTC
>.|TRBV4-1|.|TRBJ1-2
CASSQDPILGGGGLTYGYTF
TGCGCCAGCAGCCAAGATCCTATTTTAGGAGGCGGGGGTTTAACCTATGGCTACACCTTC
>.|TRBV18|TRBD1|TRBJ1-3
CASSPQTGGAYTIYF
TGTGCCAGCTCACCCCAGACAGGGGGAGCATACACCATATATTTT
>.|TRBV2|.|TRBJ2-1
CASSDRYNEQFF
TGTGCCAGCAGTGACAGGTACAATGAGCAGTTCTTC
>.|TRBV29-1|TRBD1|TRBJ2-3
CSVEGQSGQGFSTDTQYF
TGCAGCGTTGAAGGGCAAAGTGGACAGGGATTCTCCACAGATACGCAGTATTTT
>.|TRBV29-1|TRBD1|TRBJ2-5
CSVAGTDGETQYF
TGCAGCGTCGCCGGGACAGATGGGGAGACCCAGTACTTC
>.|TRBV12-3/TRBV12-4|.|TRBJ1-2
CASSFNNPYGYTF
TGTGCCAGCAGTTTCAACAACCCCTATGGCTACACCTTC
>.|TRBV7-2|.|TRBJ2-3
CASSFYRQVSTDTQYF
TGTGCCAGCAGCTTTTATCGACAGGTTAGCACAGATACGCAGTATTTT
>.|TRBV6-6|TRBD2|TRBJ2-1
CASSTSPSGGRHEQFF
TGTGCCAGCAGTACCTCGCCTAGCGGGGGGCGCCATGAGCAGTTCTTC
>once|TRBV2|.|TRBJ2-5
CASRQAVETQYF
TGTGCCAGCAGACAAGCGGTCGAGACCCAGTACTTC
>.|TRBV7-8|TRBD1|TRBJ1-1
CASSLRTGSTEAFF
TGTGCCAGCAGCTTAAGGACAGGGTCCACTGAAGCTTTCTTT
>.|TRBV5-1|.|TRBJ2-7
CASSPNMRSQFYEQYF
TGCGCCAGCAGCCCCAATATGCGTTCACAGTTCTACGAGCAGTACTTC
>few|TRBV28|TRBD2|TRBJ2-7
CASSLALAGGSYEQYF
TGTGCCAGCAGTTTGGCTCTAGCGGGGGGCTCCTACGAGCAGTACTTC
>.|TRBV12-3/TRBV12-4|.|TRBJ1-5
CASRSTVNQPQHF
TGTGCCAGCAGGTCGACAGTGAATCAGCCCCAGCATTTT
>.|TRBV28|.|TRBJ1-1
CASSMTELNTEAFF
TGTGCCAGCAGTATGACAGAGCTGAACACTGAAGCTTTCTTT
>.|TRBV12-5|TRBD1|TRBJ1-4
CASGPGQGNEKLFF
TGTGCTAGTGGCCCGGGACAGGGAAATGAAAAACTGTTTTTT
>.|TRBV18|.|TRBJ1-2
CASSPIPGLNGYTF
TGTGCCAGCTCACCAATACCGGGGTTAAATGGCTACACCTTC
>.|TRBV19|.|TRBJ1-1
CAKDTPDAFF
TGTGCGAAGGACACCCCCGACGCTTTCTTT
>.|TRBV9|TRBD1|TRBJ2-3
CASSVVGRGRRDTQYF
TGTGCCAGCAGCGTAGTGGGCAGGGGGCGCCGGGATACGCAGTATTTT
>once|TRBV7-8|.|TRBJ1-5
CASSWTDGNQPQHF
TGTGCCAGCAGCTGGACAGACGGCAATCAGCCCCAGCATTTT
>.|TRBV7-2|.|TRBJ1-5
CASSLDTDSNQPQHF
TGTGCCAGCAGCTTAGATACAGATAGCAATCAGCCCCAGCATTTT
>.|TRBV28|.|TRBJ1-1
CASSSGDFYTEAFF
TGTGCCAGCAGTTCAGGGGATTTTTACACTGAAGCTTTCTTT
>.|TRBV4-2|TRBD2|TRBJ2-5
CASSQGYGTSGSTGAQYF
TGTGCCAGCAGCCAAGGTTATGGGACTAGCGGGAGCACGGGGGCCCAGTACTTC
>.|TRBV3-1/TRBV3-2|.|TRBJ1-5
CASSHRNQPQHF
TGTGCCAGCAGCCACAGGAATCAGCCCCAGCATTTT
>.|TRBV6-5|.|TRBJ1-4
CASSYSIRRGKLFF
TGTGCCAGCAGTTACTCGATCCGGCGGGGAAAACTGTTTTTT
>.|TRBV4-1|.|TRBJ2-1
CASSPGLFNEQFF
TGCGCCAGCAGCCCCGGACTATTCAATGAGCAGTTCTTC
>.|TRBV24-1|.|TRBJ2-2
CATSDLIYGGGELFF
TGTGCCACCAGTGATTTGATATACGGGGGCGGGGAGCTGTTTTTT
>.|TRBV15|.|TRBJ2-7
CATREGGSYEQYF
TGTGCCACCAGGGAGGGAGGCTCCTACGAGCAGTACTTC
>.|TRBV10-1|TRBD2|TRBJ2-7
CASLVGGSYEQYF
TGCGCCAGCCTCGTGGGGGGGTCCTACGAGCAGTACTTC
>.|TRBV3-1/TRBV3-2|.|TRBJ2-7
CASSQDLPGLNEQYF
TGTGCCAGCAGCCAAGATTTGCCTGGGCTTAATGAGCAGTACTTC
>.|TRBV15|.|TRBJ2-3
CATSRDSTGADTQYF
TGTGCCACCAGCAGAGATTCCACGGGTGCAGATACGCAGTATTTT
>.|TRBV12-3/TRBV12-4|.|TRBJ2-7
CASRPTRDHEQYF
TGTGCCAGCAGACCTACTAGAGACCACGAGCAGTACTTC